The TCR beta chain under discussion was sequenced for a study of T-cell reconstitution after alpha-beta-depleted transplantation in children. Preparation of the TCRbeta library used unique molecular identifiers. TCRdb called the PCR reads again in MiXCR, with one record for every CDR3 protein. The sample consists of more than 40,000 distinct CDR3 sequences, roughly half of them appearing once. Details on this clonotype: The antigen is undetermined.

Study-level results: Surviving recipient T cells and thymic progenitors accounted for the high day-60 TCRbeta diversity observed in some patients. The origin of alpha-beta T cells about two months after transplant was reportedly several hundred expanded graft clones. Newly produced T cells mostly provided counts and TCRbeta diversity after one year, as hyperexpanded clones declined.

The CDR3 sequence is 12 residues long. Germline assignment: CDR1 MRHNA and CDR2 SNTAGT. Trimming removed 0 bases from V and 4 bases from J, with 2 bases in between. V gene TRBV6-4 combines with J gene TRBJ2-3; no clear D gene. This receptor was identified in a boy under two years old with SCID, due to receive a stem cell transplant. The sequencing used peripheral blood, collected before TCRalphabeta/CD19-depleted stem cell transplant. CDR3 amino acids: CASSDSADTQYF. In DNA, the CDR3 is TGTGCCAGCAGTGACTCGGCAGATACGCAGTATTTT.